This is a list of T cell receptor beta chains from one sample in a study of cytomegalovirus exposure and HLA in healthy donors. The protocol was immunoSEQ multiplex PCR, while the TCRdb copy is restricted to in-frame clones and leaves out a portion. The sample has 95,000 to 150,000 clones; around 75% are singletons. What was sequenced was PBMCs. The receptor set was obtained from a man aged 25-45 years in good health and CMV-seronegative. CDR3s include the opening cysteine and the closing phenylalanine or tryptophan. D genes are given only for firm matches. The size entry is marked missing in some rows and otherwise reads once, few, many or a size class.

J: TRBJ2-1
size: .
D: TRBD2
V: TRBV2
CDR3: CASRWTSGGNEQFF
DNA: TGTGCCAGCAGATGGACTAGCGGGGGAAATGAGCAGTTCTTC

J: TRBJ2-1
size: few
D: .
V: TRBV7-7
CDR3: CASSLELYNEQFF
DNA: TGTGCCAGCAGCTTAGAACTATACAATGAGCAGTTCTTC

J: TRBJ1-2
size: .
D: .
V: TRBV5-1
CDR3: CASSLDRTTIGGYTF
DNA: TGCGCCAGCAGCTTGGACAGGACCACCATAGGTGGCTACACCTTC

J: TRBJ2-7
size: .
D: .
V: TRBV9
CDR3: CASSVGASRDEQYF
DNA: TGTGCCAGCAGCGTAGGGGCTAGCCGAGACGAGCAGTACTTC

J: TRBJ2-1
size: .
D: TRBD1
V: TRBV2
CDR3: CASRIGGTGGNEQFF
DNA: TGTGCCAGCCGAATTGGGGGGACAGGGGGCAATGAGCAGTTCTTC

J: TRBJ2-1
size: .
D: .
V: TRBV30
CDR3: CAWEAGLPASEQFF
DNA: TGTGCCTGGGAGGCGGGACTCCCGGCGTCTGAGCAGTTCTTC

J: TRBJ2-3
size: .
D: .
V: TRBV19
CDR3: CASSPGYTDTQYF
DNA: TGTGCCAGTAGTCCGGGATACACAGATACGCAGTATTTT

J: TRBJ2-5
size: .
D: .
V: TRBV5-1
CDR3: CASRLGPETQYF
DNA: TGCGCCAGCAGACTAGGTCCTGAGACCCAGTACTTC

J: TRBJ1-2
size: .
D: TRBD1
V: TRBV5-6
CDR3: CASSLGTGVAANYGYTF
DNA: TGTGCCAGCAGCTTGGGGACAGGGGTTGCAGCGAACTATGGCTACACCTTC

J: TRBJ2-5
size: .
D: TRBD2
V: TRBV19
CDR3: CASSSGTSGIETQYF
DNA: TGTGCCAGTAGTTCCGGGACTAGCGGGATTGAGACCCAGTACTTC

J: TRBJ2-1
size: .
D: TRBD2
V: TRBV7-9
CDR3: CASSRGSGGYYNEQFF
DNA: TGTGCCAGCAGCCGGGGCTCGGGGGGTTACTACAATGAGCAGTTCTTC

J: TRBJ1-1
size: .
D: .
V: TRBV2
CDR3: CASSRGVGGYTEAFF
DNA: TGTGCCAGCAGCAGGGGAGTGGGTGGGTACACTGAAGCTTTCTTT

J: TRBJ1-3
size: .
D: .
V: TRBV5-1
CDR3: CASSLAGGGSSGNTIYF
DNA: TGCGCCAGCAGCTTGGCCGGGGGGGGCAGCTCTGGAAACACCATATATTTT

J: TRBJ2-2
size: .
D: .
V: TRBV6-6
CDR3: CASNLAGELFF
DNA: TGTGCCAGCAACTTGGCCGGGGAGCTGTTTTTT

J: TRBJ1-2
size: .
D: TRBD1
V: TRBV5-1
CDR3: CASSLGLGTEHFLYTF
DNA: TGCGCCAGCAGCTTGGGCCTCGGGACAGAGCACTTTCTCTACACCTTC

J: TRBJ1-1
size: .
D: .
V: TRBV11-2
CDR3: CASSSRDSRGAFF
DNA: TGTGCCAGCAGCTCGAGAGACAGCCGGGGGGCTTTCTTT

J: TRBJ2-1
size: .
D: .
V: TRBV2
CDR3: CASSPSPITGTSTSYNEQFF
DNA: TGTGCCAGCAGTCCTTCCCCTATAACAGGGACATCGACCTCCTACAATGAGCAGTTCTTC

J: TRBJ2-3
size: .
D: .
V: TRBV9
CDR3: CASSVGWGGGTDTQYF
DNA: .

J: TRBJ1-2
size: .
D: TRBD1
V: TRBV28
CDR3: CASSRVTGNYGYTF
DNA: TGTGCCAGCAGTCGAGTGACAGGGAACTATGGCTACACCTTC

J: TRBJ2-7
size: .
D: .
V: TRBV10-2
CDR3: CASKERGKAEQYF
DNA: TGCGCCAGCAAGGAGAGGGGGAAAGCCGAGCAGTACTTC

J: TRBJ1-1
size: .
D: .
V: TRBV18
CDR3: CASSPLWVGVETEAFF
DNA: TGTGCCAGCTCACCGCTTTGGGTAGGGGTGGAGACTGAAGCTTTCTTT

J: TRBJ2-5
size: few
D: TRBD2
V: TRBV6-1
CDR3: CASSERTSSGLWQETQYF
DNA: TGTGCCAGCAGTGAAAGGACTAGCAGTGGTCTATGGCAAGAGACCCAGTACTTC

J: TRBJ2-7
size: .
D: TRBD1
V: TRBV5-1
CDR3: CASRGQFYEQYF
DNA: TGCGCCAGCAGGGGACAGTTCTACGAGCAGTACTTC

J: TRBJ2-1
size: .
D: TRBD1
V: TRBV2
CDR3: CASSNRGGQFF
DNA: TGTGCCAGCAGTAACAGGGGCGGGCAGTTCTTC

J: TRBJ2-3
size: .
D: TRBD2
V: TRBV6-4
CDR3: CASSSVVAGGADTQYF
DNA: TGTGCCAGCAGTTCGGTGGTAGCGGGGGGCGCAGATACGCAGTATTTT

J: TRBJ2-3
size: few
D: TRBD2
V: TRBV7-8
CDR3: CASSLIGGEDTQYF
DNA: TGTGCCAGCAGCTTAATCGGGGGGGAAGATACGCAGTATTTT

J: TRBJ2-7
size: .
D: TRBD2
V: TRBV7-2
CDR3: CASRASSGGPYEQYF
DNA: TGTGCCAGCAGAGCATCTAGCGGGGGGCCCTACGAGCAGTACTTC

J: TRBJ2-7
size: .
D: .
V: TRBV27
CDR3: CASSPRHLSYEQYF
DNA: TGTGCCAGCAGTCCAAGACACCTTTCCTACGAGCAGTACTTC

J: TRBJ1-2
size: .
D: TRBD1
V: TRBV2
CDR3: CASSTQAGQGSGYGYTF
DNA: TGTGCCAGCAGTACCCAAGCTGGACAGGGGAGTGGCTATGGCTACACCTTC

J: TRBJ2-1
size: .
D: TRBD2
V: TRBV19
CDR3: CASSLGGSSYNEQFF
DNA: TGTGCCAGTTCCCTCGGGGGGAGCTCCTACAATGAGCAGTTCTTC

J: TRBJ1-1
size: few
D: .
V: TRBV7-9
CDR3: CASSSGTEAFF
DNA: TGTGCCAGCAGCTCCGGCACTGAAGCTTTCTTT

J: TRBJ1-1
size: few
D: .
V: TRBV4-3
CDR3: CASSQEGLLNTEAFF
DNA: TGCGCCAGCAGCCAAGAGGGACTCCTGAACACTGAAGCTTTCTTT

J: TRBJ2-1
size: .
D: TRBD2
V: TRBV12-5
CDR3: CASGLARYGLAGGPPYNEQFF
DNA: TGTGCTAGTGGTTTGGCCCGCTATGGATTAGCGGGGGGTCCCCCCTACAATGAGCAGTTCTTC

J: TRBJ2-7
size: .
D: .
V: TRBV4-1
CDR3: CASSQARSYEQYF
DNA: TGCGCCAGCAGCCAGGCCCGTTCCTACGAGCAGTACTTC

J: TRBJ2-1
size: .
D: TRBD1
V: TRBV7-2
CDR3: CASSLANRGGEQFF
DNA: TGTGCCAGCAGCTTAGCGAACAGGGGTGGTGAGCAGTTCTTC

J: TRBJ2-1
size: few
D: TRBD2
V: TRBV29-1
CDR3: CSPGLAGKQFF
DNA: TGCAGCCCCGGACTAGCGGGGAAGCAGTTCTTC

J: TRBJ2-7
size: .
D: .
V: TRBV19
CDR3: CASSRDYRYYEQYF
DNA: TGTGCCAGTAGTCGAGACTACCGATACTACGAGCAGTACTTC

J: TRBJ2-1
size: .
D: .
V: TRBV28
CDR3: CASSLKLLKYNEQFF
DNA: TGTGCCAGCAGTTTAAAACTCTTAAAATACAATGAGCAGTTCTTC

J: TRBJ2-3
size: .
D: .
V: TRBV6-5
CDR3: CASRYFVAGRTDTQYF
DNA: TGTGCCAGCAGGTACTTCGTGGCGGGGCGAACAGATACGCAGTATTTT

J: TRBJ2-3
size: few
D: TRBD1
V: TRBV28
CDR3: CASSRTSDRGQGDTQYF
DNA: TGTGCCAGCAGCCGAACCTCGGACAGGGGGCAGGGAGATACGCAGTATTTT

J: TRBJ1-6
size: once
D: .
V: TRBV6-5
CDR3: CASSSGTRGSPLHF
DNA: TGTGCCAGCAGCTCCGGGACAAGAGGATCACCCCTCCACTTT

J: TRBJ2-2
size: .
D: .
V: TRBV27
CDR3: CASTLGTGTSNTGELFF
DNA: TGTGCCAGCACTCTTGGAACCGGGACAAGTAACACCGGGGAGCTGTTTTTT